This is a list of T cell receptor beta chains from one sample in a study of CD8 T cells in Susac syndrome. TCRdb processed the immunoSEQ multiplex PCR reads anew with MiXCR; each CDR3 protein has one entry. The sample gives about 140,000 distinct CDR3 sequences, roughly 95% of which show up once; approximately 0.12% is in the top ten. Sequenced material: CD4+ T cells from PBMCs. These receptor sequences come from a human donor with multiple sclerosis. Both conserved end residues are part of each CDR3. Fields, in order: V gene, clone size, D gene, J gene, CDR3 DNA, CDR3 protein. The D gene is left open where the match is weak. Only part of the rows carry a size: once, few, many, or a class if the clone is expanded.

V gene: TRBV7-2; clone size: .; D gene: TRBD1; J gene: TRBJ1-6; CDR3 DNA: TGTGCCAGCAGCGACAGGACAGGGGGCAATTCACCCCTCCACTTT; CDR3 protein: CASSDRTGGNSPLHF
V gene: TRBV29-1; clone size: .; D gene: .; J gene: TRBJ2-5; CDR3 DNA: TGCAGCGTTGGTCAAAAGGAGGAGACCCAGTACTTC; CDR3 protein: CSVGQKEETQYF
V gene: TRBV13; clone size: .; D gene: TRBD2; J gene: TRBJ2-7; CDR3 DNA: TGTGCCAGCAGGCCGGGAGGGCCCACCTACGAGCAGTACTTC; CDR3 protein: CASRPGGPTYEQYF
V gene: TRBV20-1; clone size: .; D gene: .; J gene: TRBJ2-6; CDR3 DNA: TGCAGTGCTAGAAAAGGGGTCCCTGGGGCCAACGTCCTGACTTTC; CDR3 protein: CSARKGVPGANVLTF
V gene: TRBV7-2; clone size: .; D gene: .; J gene: TRBJ1-2; CDR3 DNA: TGTGCCAGCAGCTTATGGCGGGCGGGTTCTAACTATGGCTACACCTTC; CDR3 protein: CASSLWRAGSNYGYTF
V gene: TRBV19; clone size: .; D gene: TRBD1; J gene: TRBJ2-2; CDR3 DNA: TGTGCCAGTAGCACAGGGGGATTGGGCACCGGGGAGCTGTTTTTT; CDR3 protein: CASSTGGLGTGELFF
V gene: TRBV29-1; clone size: .; D gene: .; J gene: TRBJ2-3; CDR3 DNA: TGCAGCATCCGGGGAGGACTGGGGATCACAGATACGCAGTATTTT; CDR3 protein: CSIRGGLGITDTQYF
V gene: TRBV3-1; clone size: .; D gene: .; J gene: TRBJ2-5; CDR3 DNA: TGTGCCAGCAGCCAATTAGGGCTTCAGTTAGCCCAGTACTTC; CDR3 protein: CASSQLGLQLAQYF
V gene: TRBV20-1; clone size: .; D gene: TRBD2; J gene: TRBJ2-3; CDR3 DNA: TGCAGTGCTAGAGATCTAGCGGGATCTCTGGATACGCAGTATTTT; CDR3 protein: CSARDLAGSLDTQYF
V gene: TRBV18; clone size: .; D gene: .; J gene: TRBJ2-2; CDR3 DNA: TGTGCCAGCTCACGGCAGGCTGCCACCGGGGAGCTGTTTTTT; CDR3 protein: CASSRQAATGELFF
V gene: TRBV29-1; clone size: once; D gene: .; J gene: TRBJ2-1; CDR3 DNA: TGCAGCGTTGAGAGATCCTACAATGAGCAGTTCTTC; CDR3 protein: CSVERSYNEQFF
V gene: TRBV2; clone size: .; D gene: .; J gene: TRBJ1-1; CDR3 DNA: TGTGCCAGCAGTACACGGAGCATGAACACTGAAGCTTTCTTT; CDR3 protein: CASSTRSMNTEAFF
V gene: TRBV6-6; clone size: few; D gene: TRBD1; J gene: TRBJ1-5; CDR3 DNA: TGTGCCAGCAGGCTGGGGACAGGGAATAATCAGCCCCAGCATTTT; CDR3 protein: CASRLGTGNNQPQHF
V gene: TRBV12-3/TRBV12-4; clone size: once; D gene: .; J gene: TRBJ2-5; CDR3 DNA: TGTGCCAGCACCGTGGGACCCAACCAAGAGACCCAGTACTTC; CDR3 protein: CASTVGPNQETQYF
V gene: TRBV27; clone size: .; D gene: .; J gene: TRBJ2-2; CDR3 DNA: TGTGCCAGCAGTCCTTCCGGGACACTGAACACCGGGGAGCTGTTTTTT; CDR3 protein: CASSPSGTLNTGELFF
V gene: TRBV18; clone size: .; D gene: .; J gene: TRBJ2-1; CDR3 DNA: TGTGCCAGCTCATTTCAGGGGCGAGCCTACAATGAGCAGTTCTTC; CDR3 protein: CASSFQGRAYNEQFF
V gene: TRBV12-3/TRBV12-4; clone size: once; D gene: .; J gene: TRBJ1-4; CDR3 DNA: TGTGCCAGCAGTTTCTCAGGGGCCGCTGAAAAACTGTTTTTT; CDR3 protein: CASSFSGAAEKLFF
V gene: TRBV10-3; clone size: once; D gene: .; J gene: TRBJ1-1; CDR3 DNA: TGTGCCATCAGTGAGGCTTCCGCAGCGAACACTGAAGCTTTCTTT; CDR3 protein: CAISEASAANTEAFF
V gene: TRBV30; clone size: .; D gene: .; J gene: TRBJ1-2; CDR3 DNA: TGTGCCTGGAGTCTTGACTACACATATGGCTACACCTTC; CDR3 protein: CAWSLDYTYGYTF
V gene: TRBV4-2; clone size: .; D gene: .; J gene: TRBJ1-1; CDR3 DNA: TGTGCCAGCAGCCAAGGGGAAAGGTTCACTGAAGCTTTCTTT; CDR3 protein: CASSQGERFTEAFF
V gene: TRBV25-1; clone size: .; D gene: TRBD2; J gene: TRBJ2-3; CDR3 DNA: TGTGCCAGCAGTGAATGGGAGAGTAGCGGGAAGGTCGATACGCAGTATTTT; CDR3 protein: CASSEWESSGKVDTQYF
V gene: TRBV12-3/TRBV12-4; clone size: .; D gene: .; J gene: TRBJ1-5; CDR3 DNA: TGTGCCAGCAGTTTTCAGGGCCGGAGTCAGCCCCAGCATTTT; CDR3 protein: CASSFQGRSQPQHF
V gene: TRBV2; clone size: .; D gene: .; J gene: TRBJ1-2; CDR3 DNA: TGTGCCAGCAGTGCTGGTGGCTACACCTTC; CDR3 protein: CASSAGGYTF
V gene: TRBV5-6; clone size: .; D gene: .; J gene: TRBJ2-2; CDR3 DNA: TGTGCCAGCTCGGGCCAGGGAAGAACCGGGGAGCTGTTTTTT; CDR3 protein: CASSGQGRTGELFF
V gene: TRBV30; clone size: .; D gene: .; J gene: TRBJ1-6; CDR3 DNA: TGTGCCTGGAGTGGGGATAATTCACCCCTCCACTTT; CDR3 protein: CAWSGDNSPLHF
V gene: TRBV15; clone size: .; D gene: .; J gene: TRBJ2-1; CDR3 DNA: TGTGCCACCAGCATTGGAGGAAGCTCCTACAATGAGCAGTTCTTC; CDR3 protein: CATSIGGSSYNEQFF
V gene: TRBV7-9; clone size: .; D gene: TRBD1; J gene: TRBJ1-2; CDR3 DNA: TGTGCCAGCAGCTTGACTCGACAGGGCAACTATGGCTACACCTTC; CDR3 protein: CASSLTRQGNYGYTF
V gene: TRBV9; clone size: .; D gene: TRBD2; J gene: TRBJ2-7; CDR3 DNA: TGTGCCAGCAGCGTATCTAGCGGGAGATTTCCTGGTTACGAGCAGTACTTC; CDR3 protein: CASSVSSGRFPGYEQYF
V gene: TRBV28; clone size: .; D gene: .; J gene: TRBJ2-1; CDR3 DNA: TGTGCCAGCAGTTTATTGCTCAAGGGTGAGCAGTTCTTC; CDR3 protein: CASSLLLKGEQFF
V gene: TRBV24-1; clone size: .; D gene: .; J gene: TRBJ2-1; CDR3 DNA: TGTGCCACCAGTGCCCAGGTTGTTAATGAGCAGTTCTTC; CDR3 protein: CATSAQVVNEQFF
V gene: TRBV3-1; clone size: .; D gene: .; J gene: TRBJ2-1; CDR3 DNA: TGTGCCAGCAGCCCTAGAAACAGGGTCTCCTACAATGAGCAGTTCTTC; CDR3 protein: CASSPRNRVSYNEQFF
V gene: TRBV9; clone size: .; D gene: .; J gene: TRBJ1-1; CDR3 DNA: TGTGCCAGCAGCGTAGGAGGGTCCATGAACACTGAAGCTTTCTTT; CDR3 protein: CASSVGGSMNTEAFF
V gene: TRBV9; clone size: .; D gene: .; J gene: TRBJ1-5; CDR3 DNA: TGTGCCAGCAGCGTTAAGGGGGGGAGCAATCAGCCCCAGCATTTT; CDR3 protein: CASSVKGGSNQPQHF
V gene: TRBV28; clone size: .; D gene: .; J gene: TRBJ1-2; CDR3 DNA: TGTGCCAGCAGTTTTTCAGGGCGGGGCCTGGGCCCCGATGGCTACACCTTC; CDR3 protein: CASSFSGRGLGPDGYTF
V gene: TRBV12-3/TRBV12-4; clone size: .; D gene: TRBD1; J gene: TRBJ2-2; CDR3 DNA: TGTGCCAGCAGCCCCTGGACAGGGGGCACCGGGGAGCTGTTTTTT; CDR3 protein: CASSPWTGGTGELFF
V gene: TRBV4-1; clone size: .; D gene: .; J gene: TRBJ2-1; CDR3 DNA: TGCGCCAGCAGCCAAGTGGGTGGGAATGAGCAGTTCTTC; CDR3 protein: CASSQVGGNEQFF
V gene: TRBV7-2; clone size: .; D gene: .; J gene: TRBJ2-3; CDR3 DNA: TGTGCCAGCAGCCCCTACCCAGATACGCAGTATTTT; CDR3 protein: CASSPYPDTQYF
V gene: TRBV14; clone size: .; D gene: .; J gene: TRBJ2-3; CDR3 DNA: TGTGCCAGCAGCCATTCAAGGTTGAGGTATTATTTT; CDR3 protein: CASSHSRLRYYF
V gene: TRBV18; clone size: .; D gene: .; J gene: TRBJ2-6; CDR3 DNA: TGTGCCAGCTCACCAGAACGGTCCGGGGCCAACGTCCTGACTTTC; CDR3 protein: CASSPERSGANVLTF
V gene: TRBV29-1; clone size: .; D gene: TRBD1; J gene: TRBJ1-1; CDR3 DNA: TGCAGCGTAGACAGGGCCCGAACGAACACTGAAGCTTTCTTT; CDR3 protein: CSVDRARTNTEAFF
V gene: TRBV27; clone size: .; D gene: TRBD1; J gene: TRBJ2-1; CDR3 DNA: TGTGCCAGCAGCCTCAGGGGGTTGGGGTGGCAGTTCTTC; CDR3 protein: CASSLRGLGWQFF
V gene: TRBV29-1; clone size: .; D gene: TRBD2; J gene: TRBJ2-1; CDR3 DNA: TGCAGCCCGAGACAGTTAGCGGGAGAAATCATCAATGAGCAGTTCTTC; CDR3 protein: CSPRQLAGEIINEQFF
V gene: TRBV10-3; clone size: .; D gene: .; J gene: TRBJ1-5; CDR3 DNA: TGTGCCATCAGCGCCCGGAGCCCTGAGAGCAATCAGCCCCAGCATTTT; CDR3 protein: CAISARSPESNQPQHF
V gene: TRBV4-2; clone size: .; D gene: TRBD1; J gene: TRBJ2-5; CDR3 DNA: TGTGCCAGCAGCCAAGATCAAGGACAGGGTGTGGAGACCCAGTACTTC; CDR3 protein: CASSQDQGQGVETQYF
V gene: TRBV3-1; clone size: .; D gene: TRBD1; J gene: TRBJ1-1; CDR3 DNA: TGTGCCAGCAGCCAACCGATGATTCCGGGACAGGGAAGGGCTGAAGCTTTCTTT; CDR3 protein: CASSQPMIPGQGRAEAFF
V gene: TRBV29-1; clone size: .; D gene: .; J gene: TRBJ2-7; CDR3 DNA: TGCAGCGTTGGAGTAGCACACGAGCAGTACTTC; CDR3 protein: CSVGVAHEQYF
V gene: TRBV5-1; clone size: .; D gene: .; J gene: TRBJ2-7; CDR3 DNA: TGCGCCAGCAGCGAAACAGATTGGAGCGAGCAGTACTTC; CDR3 protein: CASSETDWSEQYF
V gene: TRBV29-1; clone size: .; D gene: .; J gene: TRBJ2-6; CDR3 DNA: TGCAGCGTTTACCCCCGGTCGGGGGCTGGGGCCAACGTCCTGACTTTC; CDR3 protein: CSVYPRSGAGANVLTF
V gene: TRBV28; clone size: .; D gene: .; J gene: TRBJ2-1; CDR3 DNA: TGTGCCAGCGGTCAACAGGGACCCTACAATGAGCAGTTCTTC; CDR3 protein: CASGQQGPYNEQFF
V gene: TRBV19; clone size: .; D gene: .; J gene: TRBJ1-5; CDR3 DNA: TGTGCCAGTAAAGGGGTACAGTCAAGCAATCAGCCCCAGCATTTT; CDR3 protein: CASKGVQSSNQPQHF
V gene: TRBV7-8; clone size: .; D gene: TRBD1; J gene: TRBJ2-1; CDR3 DNA: TGTGCCAGCAGCATCCGGGACAGGGCCATCAATGAGCAGTTCTTC; CDR3 protein: CASSIRDRAINEQFF
V gene: TRBV19; clone size: .; D gene: .; J gene: TRBJ1-1; CDR3 DNA: TGTGCCAGTAGTGGCAGTGAAGCTTTCTTT; CDR3 protein: CASSGSEAFF
V gene: TRBV29-1; clone size: .; D gene: TRBD1; J gene: TRBJ1-1; CDR3 DNA: TGCAGCGTTATAAGGACAGGGGGCTCTAAGGGCACTGAAGCTTTCTTT; CDR3 protein: CSVIRTGGSKGTEAFF
V gene: TRBV20-1; clone size: .; D gene: .; J gene: TRBJ1-1; CDR3 DNA: TGCAGTGCTAGATGGACCTACACTGAAGCTTTCTTT; CDR3 protein: CSARWTYTEAFF
V gene: TRBV20-1; clone size: .; D gene: TRBD2; J gene: TRBJ2-1; CDR3 DNA: TGCAGTGCTAGAGATCCATCCGGGACTAGAATATACAATGAGCAGTTCTTC; CDR3 protein: CSARDPSGTRIYNEQFF
V gene: TRBV29-1; clone size: .; D gene: TRBD1; J gene: TRBJ1-5; CDR3 DNA: TGCAGCGCAGGTGGGACAGGGGGTAGTCAGCCCCAGCATTTT; CDR3 protein: CSAGGTGGSQPQHF
V gene: TRBV19; clone size: once; D gene: .; J gene: TRBJ2-6; CDR3 DNA: TGTGCCAGTAGTATAATCCGGGCCAACGTCCTGACTTTC; CDR3 protein: CASSIIRANVLTF
V gene: TRBV7-9; clone size: .; D gene: .; J gene: TRBJ1-1; CDR3 DNA: TGTGCCAGCAGCTTAGGCGTGGGAGGGGCGAGGACTGAAGCTTTCTTT; CDR3 protein: CASSLGVGGARTEAFF
V gene: TRBV6-2/TRBV6-3; clone size: .; D gene: .; J gene: TRBJ2-4; CDR3 DNA: TGTGCCAGCAGTTACTCTCGGACTGTGGACATTCAGTACTTC; CDR3 protein: CASSYSRTVDIQYF
V gene: TRBV11-2; clone size: .; D gene: .; J gene: TRBJ2-1; CDR3 DNA: TGTGCCAGCAGCTTAGTGGCGGACTACAATGAGCAGTTCTTC; CDR3 protein: CASSLVADYNEQFF